This T cell receptor beta chain was documented in a study of blood T cell repertoires in COVID-19. The CDR3 contains 15 residues. Trimming removed 5 bases from V and 1 base from J, with 14 bases in between. Per germline, CDR1 SGHAT and CDR2 FQDESV (reference sequence). This clone was picked up many times. TCRdb's copy holds only in-frame clones and misses some; the assay was immunoSEQ multiplex PCR. The table includes some 56,000 clones, approximately 80% detected once. This clonotype was obtained from a man aged 55 to 69 with acute or convalescent COVID-19. Material: peripheral blood. The chain combines TRBV11-1 with TRBJ1-1; no firm D call. The CDR3 loop is CASSPREGRNTEAFF. For the CDR3, the DNA is TGTGCCAGCAGCCCCCGTGAAGGGAGGAACACTGAAGCTTTCTTT.